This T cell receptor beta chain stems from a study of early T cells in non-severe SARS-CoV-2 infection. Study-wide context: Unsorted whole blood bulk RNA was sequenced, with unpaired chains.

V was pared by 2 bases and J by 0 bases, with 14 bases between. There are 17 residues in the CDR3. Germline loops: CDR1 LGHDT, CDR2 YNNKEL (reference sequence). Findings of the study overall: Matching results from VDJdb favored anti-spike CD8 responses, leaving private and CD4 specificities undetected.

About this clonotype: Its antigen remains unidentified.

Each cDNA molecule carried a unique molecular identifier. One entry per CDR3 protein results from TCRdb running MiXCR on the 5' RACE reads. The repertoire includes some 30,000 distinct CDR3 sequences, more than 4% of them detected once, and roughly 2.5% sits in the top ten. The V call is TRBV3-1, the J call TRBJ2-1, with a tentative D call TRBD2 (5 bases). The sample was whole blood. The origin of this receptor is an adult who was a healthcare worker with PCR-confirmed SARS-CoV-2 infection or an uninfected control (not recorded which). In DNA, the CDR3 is TGTGCCAGCAGCCAACGCCGGGAACCTAGCTCCTACAATGAGCAGTTCTTC. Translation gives CASSQRREPSSYNEQFF.